Below, 24 T cell receptor beta chains from the same sample are listed, as sequenced in a study of Tregs in tolerant kidney transplant recipients (dated by TCRdb to about 2019). The meaning of the sample's time point label: blood sample drawn before combined kidney and bone marrow transplant. Receptors were amplified or captured by the immunoSEQ multiplex PCR assay. Here the immuneACCESS table is served through TCRdb, limited to in-frame sequences with V and J called. Missing clones are a known gap in these copies; in checked studies unresolved V genes cover under half, and the rest lacks a known reason. This sample holds tens of thousands of clones; approximately 85% were observed only once. The top ten clones comprise 2.1% of the sample. The input for sequencing was Tregs from blood, taken before the transplant. The receptors were sampled from a human donor who received a combined kidney and bone marrow transplant.

For the CDR3, the DNA is TGCGCCAGCAGCCTCGGGGGAGACAACTATGGCTACACCTTC. This codes for CASSLGGDNYGYTF. V and J are TRBV5-1 and TRBJ1-2; maybe TRBD1 (5 bases). Germline assignment: CDR1 SGHRS and CDR2 YFSETQ. Between the trimmed V and J ends, which lost 4 bases and 2 bases, there was a span of 12 bases. The CDR3 runs to 14 residues.

This clone was picked up one time. For the CDR3, the DNA is TGTGCCAGCAGCACCCAACAGGGGTCCCAATGGCCCCAGCATTTT. This translates into CASSTQQGSQWPQHF. V gene TRBV11-2 combines with J gene TRBJ1-5; 7 positions match TRBD1. Germline CDR1 reads SGHAT; CDR2 reads FQNNGV. The CDR3 extends over 15 amino acids. Trimming cost V 5 bases and J 9 bases; bases outside gene matches: 13.

The chain carries TRBV4-3 and TRBJ2-1, with 12 bases that match TRBD2. Germline V gene data show CDR1 as LGHNA and CDR2 as YSLEER. The CDR3 has 16 residues. Germline trimming cut 4 bases from V and 8 bases from J; bases unmatched to any gene: 9. The CDR3 sequence is CASSRSLAGGGDEQFF. The CDR3 nucleotides are TGCGCCAGCAGCCGGTCACTAGCGGGAGGCGGGGATGAGCAGTTCTTC.

V usage is TRBV27 and J usage is TRBJ2-7; 12 positions agree with TRBD1. Trimming cost V 2 bases and J 6 bases; bases outside gene matches: 11. Germline V gene data show CDR1 as MNHEY and CDR2 as SMNVEV (reference sequence). CDR3 length: 17 amino acids. The DNA for the CDR3 is TGTGCCAGCAGTTTAAGGCCCCCCGGGACAGGGGGCTTCGAGCAGTACTTC. Its translation: CASSLRPPGTGGFEQYF.

This clone was counted between two and nine times. The chain carries TRBV10-3 and TRBJ1-1; tentative D call: TRBD1 (5 bases). Germline loops: CDR1 ENHRY, CDR2 SYGVKD. Deletions cut 3 bases from V and 3 bases from J, with 11 bases between. The CDR3 has 14 residues. Here the CDR3 reads CAISDLAGHTEAFF. In nucleotides, the CDR3 is TGTGCCATCAGTGATTTGGCAGGGCACACTGAAGCTTTCTTT.

J is TRBJ2-1 and V is TRBV10-3, with 11 bases lining up with TRBD2. Germline V gene lookup returns CDR1 ENHRY and CDR2 SYGVKD. Germline trimming cut 0 bases from V and 5 bases from J; bases unmatched to any gene: 3. The CDR3 is 16 amino acids. The CDR3 protein is CAISESSSGRNNEQFF. Here the CDR3 DNA reads TGTGCCATCAGTGAGTCGTCTAGCGGGAGGAACAATGAGCAGTTCTTC.

This clone was seen just once. The rearrangement uses TRBV11-3 and TRBJ2-1, with 9 bases aligning to TRBD2. V lost 1 base, J lost 0 bases, and 7 bases stayed unmatched. The CDR3 totals 18 residues. CDR1 and CDR2 (germline): SGHNT, YENEEA. For the CDR3, the DNA is TGTGCCAGCAGCTTAGGTAGCGGGGGTACTCTCTCCTACAATGAGCAGTTCTTC. Amino acid sequence: CASSLGSGGTLSYNEQFF.

The CDR3 DNA sequence: TGTGCCAGCAGCTTGGAAGGGGGCGCCCACTATGGCTACACCTTC. This sequence encodes CASSLEGGAHYGYTF. The chain is built from TRBV5-5 and TRBJ1-2; 7 bases match TRBD1. This CDR3 has 15 residues. The germline gives CDR1 SGHKS, CDR2 YYEKEE (reference sequence). V lost 0 bases, J lost 3 bases, and 5 bases stayed unmatched.

The chain links TRBV28 to TRBJ2-2; 9 positions match TRBD1. This CDR3 spans 16 amino acids. Germline V gene sequence: CDR1 MDHEN, CDR2 SYDVKM. After removal of 6 bases from V and 9 bases from J, the junction contained 14 bases not matched to a gene. The chain's CDR3 is CASRPHGTGLAWELFF. CDR3 sequence (DNA): TGTGCCAGCAGGCCGCACGGGACAGGGCTCGCCTGGGAGCTGTTTTTT.

This chain uses TRBV9 with TRBJ1-4, with D unresolved. The CDR3 length is 15 residues. Trimming took 4 bases from V and 1 from J, leaving 11 bases between them. Germline CDR1 is SGDLS and CDR2 is YYNGEE. CDR3 coding DNA: TGTGCCAGCAGCCCCGGGTTGATAACTAATGAAAAACTGTTTTTT. It encodes CASSPGLITNEKLFF.

The chain links TRBV11-2 to TRBJ1-2; TRBD1 agrees at 7 bases. This CDR3 region has 13 residues. After removal of 5 bases from V and 3 bases from J, the junction contained 3 bases not matched to a gene. Germline loops: CDR1 SGHAT, CDR2 FQNNGV. The CDR3 protein is CASSVDRDYGYTF. The CDR3 DNA reads as TGTGCCAGCAGCGTCGACAGGGACTATGGCTACACCTTC.

With regard to this clone: Distinct nucleotide sequences in the sample also encode this CDR3. This chain links TRBV12-5 with TRBJ2-2; 8 positions match TRBD2. The CDR3 length is 19 residues. The germline V gene encodes CDR1 LGHNT and CDR2 FRNRAP. The V gene end was trimmed by 6 bases and the J gene end by 4 bases; junction bases not matched to a gene: 19. The CDR3 sequence is CASGLWLGGGGGTTGELFF. For the CDR3, the DNA is TGTGCTAGTGGCCTGTGGCTGGGCGGTGGCGGGGGGACCACCGGGGAGCTGTTTTTT.

This clone was counted between two and nine times. The chain combines TRBV6-6 with TRBJ1-1, with D uncertain. The CDR3 consists of 14 residues. V shed 0 bases and J shed 4 bases, with 9 bases lying between them. Germline CDR1 and CDR2: MNHNY and SVGAGI (reference sequence). The CDR3 DNA is TGTGCCAGCAGTTACTCGGGAGTGGTCACTGAAGCTTTCTTT. It translates to CASSYSGVVTEAFF.

The chain combines TRBV27 with TRBJ2-1; 10 bases are a match to TRBD1. V shed 6 bases, J shed 10 bases, and the junction held 3 bases outside the gene matches. CDR1 and CDR2 from the germline V gene are MNHEY and SMNVEV (reference sequence). CDR3 size: 12 residues. CDR3 nucleotides: TGTGCCAGCAGACCGACAGGGGGCGAGCAGTTCTTC. It specifies CASRPTGGEQFF.

This clone has a handful of counts. The chain uses TRBV9 and TRBJ1-3, with 9 bases matching TRBD1. The CDR3 runs to 15 residues. The V gene end was trimmed by 3 bases and the J gene end by 2 bases; junction bases not matched to a gene: 3. Germline values: CDR1 SGDLS, CDR2 YYNGEE. The chain's CDR3 is CASSAGQGAGNTIYF. CDR3 DNA: TGTGCCAGCAGCGCGGGACAGGGAGCTGGAAACACCATATATTTT.

This clone was seen once. The DNA of the CDR3 is TGTGCCAGCAAAGTGGGTGGGCAGGGGTTTCAGCCCCAGCATTTT. It specifies CASKVGGQGFQPQHF. The V gene is TRBV19, the J gene TRBJ1-5; possibly TRBD1 for D (6 bases). The CDR3 consists of 15 residues. The germline V gene encodes CDR1 LNHDA and CDR2 SQIVND (reference sequence). Trimming removed 9 bases at V and 6 bases at J, with 21 bases between.

The CDR3 is CASSFLVSNQPQHF. DNA for the CDR3: TGTGCCAGCAGCTTCTTGGTTAGCAATCAGCCCCAGCATTTT. This chain joins TRBV7-2 and TRBJ1-5; D is ambiguous. The V end was cut by 3 bases, the J end by 0 bases, with 6 bases between. The length of the CDR3 is 14 residues. CDR1 and CDR2 (germline): SGHTA, FQGNSA.

Here the CDR3 reads CASSLGREGHTDTQYF. The CDR3 DNA is TGTGCCAGCAGCCTTGGGAGGGAGGGGCACACAGATACGCAGTATTTT. The rearrangement joins TRBV5-4 to TRBJ2-3; 7 bases are shared with TRBD2. CDR3 length equals 16 residues. Trimming cost V 4 bases and J 2 bases; bases outside gene matches: 10. Germline V gives CDR1 SGHNT, CDR2 YYREEE (reference sequence). Variable domain in full (rest from reference TRBV5-4 and TRBJ2-3): ETGVTQSPTHLIKTRGQQVTLRCSSQSGHNTVSWYQQALGQGPQFIFQYYREEENGRGNFPPRFSGLQFPNYSSELNVNALELDDSALYLCASSLGREGHTDTQYFGPGTRLTVL.

The chain has TRBV14 and TRBJ2-5; a weak D match, TRBD1 (5 bases). This CDR3 spans 15 amino acids. The ends were cut back, 3 bases at V and 5 bases at J, with 16 bases in the middle. Germline V gene data show CDR1 as SGHDN and CDR2 as FVKESK. The CDR3 DNA reads as TGTGCCAGCAGCCAGATATTAAGGGGCACGGAGACCCAGTACTTC. As protein: CASSQILRGTETQYF.

The chain couples TRBV2 to TRBJ1-5; no clear D gene. V lost 4 bases and J lost 0, with 10 bases in between. The CDR3 consists of 15 residues. From germline, CDR1 is SNHLY and CDR2 FYNNEI. The CDR3 DNA sequence: TGTGCCAGCAGTGTAGGTGGAAGTAGCAATCAGCCCCAGCATTTT. Protein: CASSVGGSSNQPQHF.

This rearrangement joins TRBV15 to TRBJ2-2, with D perhaps being TRBD1 or TRBD2 (5 bases each). This CDR3 has 14 residues. Trimming cost V 6 bases and J 3 bases, with 11 bases left between them. CDR1 LNHNV and CDR2 YYDKDF come from the germline V gene (reference sequence). Here the CDR3 reads CATRTGTDTGELFF. The DNA for the CDR3 is TGTGCCACCAGAACGGGGACCGACACCGGGGAGCTGTTTTTT.

V gene TRBV28 combines with J gene TRBJ2-7; D is possibly TRBD2 (5 bases). V was shortened by 5 bases and J by 6 bases, with 11 bases between the two germline ends. Germline V gene sequence: CDR1 MDHEN, CDR2 SYDVKM. The length of the CDR3 is 12 residues. CDR3 loop: CASSTSGVEQYF. CDR3 sequence (DNA): TGTGCCAGCAGTACCTCCGGGGTCGAGCAGTACTTC. Variable domain in full (rest from reference TRBV28 and TRBJ2-7): DVKVTQSSRYLVKRTGEKVFLECVQDMDHENMFWYRQDPGLGLRLIYFSYDVKMKEKGDIPEGYSVSREKKERFSLILESASTNQTSMYLCASSTSGVEQYFGPGTRLTVT.

In nucleotides, the CDR3 is TGTGCCAGCAGCCGCGACGGGGTGGGCTACACCTTC. Translation gives CASSRDGVGYTF. The chain joins TRBV5-6 to TRBJ1-2; no clear D. Germline V CDR1 and CDR2: SGHDT, YYEEEE. CDR3 length: 12 amino acids. V gave up 4 bases and J gave up 8 bases, with 12 bases separating them.

The rearrangement uses TRBV6-1 and TRBJ1-2, with 8 bases fitting TRBD1. Germline CDR1 is MNHNS and CDR2 is SASEGT. Trimming removed 6 bases from V and 4 bases from J; junction bases left unmatched: 10. The CDR3 has 15 amino acids. The CDR3 coding sequence is TGTGCCAGCAGGAATTACCAGGGGGCAATCTATGGCTACACCTTC. The encoded protein is CASRNYQGAIYGYTF.